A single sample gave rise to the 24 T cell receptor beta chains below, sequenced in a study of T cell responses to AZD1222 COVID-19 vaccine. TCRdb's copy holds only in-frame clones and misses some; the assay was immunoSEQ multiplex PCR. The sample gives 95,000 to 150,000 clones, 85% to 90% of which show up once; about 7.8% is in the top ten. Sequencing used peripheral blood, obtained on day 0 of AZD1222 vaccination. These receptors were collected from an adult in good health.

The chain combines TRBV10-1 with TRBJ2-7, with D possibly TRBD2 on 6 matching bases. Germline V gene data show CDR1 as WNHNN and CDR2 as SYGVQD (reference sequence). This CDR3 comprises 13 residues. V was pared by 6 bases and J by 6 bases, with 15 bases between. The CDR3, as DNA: TGCGCCAGCAGCCCCGGGGGAAGTGGCGAGCAGTACTTC. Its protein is CASSPGGSGEQYF.

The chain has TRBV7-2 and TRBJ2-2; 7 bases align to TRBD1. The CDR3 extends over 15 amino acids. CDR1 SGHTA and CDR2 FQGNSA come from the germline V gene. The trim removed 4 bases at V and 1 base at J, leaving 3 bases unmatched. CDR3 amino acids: CASSYRGLNTGELFF. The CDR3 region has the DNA TGTGCCAGCAGCTACAGGGGCCTGAACACCGGGGAGCTGTTTTTT. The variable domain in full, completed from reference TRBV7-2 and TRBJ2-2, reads GAGVSQSPSNKVTEKGKDVELRCDPISGHTALYWYRQSLGQGLEFLIYFQGNSAPDKSGLPSDRFSAERTGGSVSTLTIQRTQQEDSAVYLCASSYRGLNTGELFFGEGSRLTVL.

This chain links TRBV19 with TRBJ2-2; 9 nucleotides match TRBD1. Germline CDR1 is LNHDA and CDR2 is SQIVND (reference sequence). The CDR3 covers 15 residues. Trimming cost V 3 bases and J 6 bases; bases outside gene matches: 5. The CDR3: CASSIDRGSAGELFF. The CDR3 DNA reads TGTGCCAGTAGTATCGACAGGGGGAGCGCCGGGGAGCTGTTTTTT.

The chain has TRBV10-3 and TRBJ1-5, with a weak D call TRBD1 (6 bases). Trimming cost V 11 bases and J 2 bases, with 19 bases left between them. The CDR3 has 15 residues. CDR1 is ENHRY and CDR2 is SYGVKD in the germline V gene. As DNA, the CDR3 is TGTGCCGCCCGATCCGGCAGGGGTGGCAATCAGCCCCAGCATTTT. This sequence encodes CAARSGRGGNQPQHF.

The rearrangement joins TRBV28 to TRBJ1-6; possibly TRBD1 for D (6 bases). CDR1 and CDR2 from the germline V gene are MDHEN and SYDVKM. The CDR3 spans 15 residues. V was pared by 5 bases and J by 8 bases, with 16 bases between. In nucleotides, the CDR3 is TGTGCCAGCAGTGTGGCAGGGGTGGGCGATTCACCCCTCCACTTT. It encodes CASSVAGVGDSPLHF.

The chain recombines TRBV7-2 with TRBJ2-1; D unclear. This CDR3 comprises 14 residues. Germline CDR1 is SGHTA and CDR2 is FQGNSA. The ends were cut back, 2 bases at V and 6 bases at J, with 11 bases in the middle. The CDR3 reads CASSLIPPPNEQFF. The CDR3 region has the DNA TGTGCCAGCAGCTTAATCCCCCCGCCCAATGAGCAGTTCTTC.

The CDR3 here is CASSYSPQRGAEAFF. The CDR3 region has the DNA TGTGCCAGCAGTTACTCCCCCCAGAGGGGGGCTGAAGCTTTCTTT. The genes are TRBV6-5 and TRBJ1-1; TRBD1 might be the D (6 bases). CDR1 and CDR2 (germline): MNHEY, SVGAGI. The CDR3 spans 15 residues. V dropped 0 bases and J dropped 6 bases, with 14 bases sitting between them.

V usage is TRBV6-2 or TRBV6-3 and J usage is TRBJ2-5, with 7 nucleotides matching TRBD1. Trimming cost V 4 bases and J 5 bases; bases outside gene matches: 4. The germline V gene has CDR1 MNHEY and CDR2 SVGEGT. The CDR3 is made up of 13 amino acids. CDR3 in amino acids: CASSLGQRETQYF. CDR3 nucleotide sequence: TGTGCCAGCAGTTTGGGACAGAGGGAGACCCAGTACTTC.

The chain's CDR3 is CASKREYGTGELFF. As DNA, the CDR3 is TGCGCCAGCAAGCGGGAGTACGGCACCGGGGAGCTGTTTTTT. The chain recombines TRBV5-1 with TRBJ2-2; 8 bases map to TRBD2. Germline values: CDR1 SGHRS, CDR2 YFSETQ. V gave up 6 bases and J gave up 4 bases; unmatched junction bases: 5. The CDR3 runs to 14 residues.

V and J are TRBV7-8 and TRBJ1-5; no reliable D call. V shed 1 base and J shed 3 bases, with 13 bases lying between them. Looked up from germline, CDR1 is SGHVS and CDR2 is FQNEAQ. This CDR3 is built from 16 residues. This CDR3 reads CASSLVNGRNNQPQHF. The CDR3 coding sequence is TGTGCCAGCAGCTTAGTTAATGGCAGAAACAATCAGCCCCAGCATTTT.

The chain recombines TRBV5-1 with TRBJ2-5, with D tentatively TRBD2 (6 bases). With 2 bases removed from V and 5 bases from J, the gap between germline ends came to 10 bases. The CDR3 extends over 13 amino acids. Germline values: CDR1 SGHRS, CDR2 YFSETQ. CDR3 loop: CASSFLGGETQYF. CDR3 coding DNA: TGCGCCAGCAGCTTTCTTGGGGGGGAGACCCAGTACTTC.

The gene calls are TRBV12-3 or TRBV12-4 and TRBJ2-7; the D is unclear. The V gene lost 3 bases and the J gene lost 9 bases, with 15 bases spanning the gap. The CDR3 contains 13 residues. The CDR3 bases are TGTGCCAGCAGTTTTTCGGCCCCCATAGGGCAGTACTTC. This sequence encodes CASSFSAPIGQYF.

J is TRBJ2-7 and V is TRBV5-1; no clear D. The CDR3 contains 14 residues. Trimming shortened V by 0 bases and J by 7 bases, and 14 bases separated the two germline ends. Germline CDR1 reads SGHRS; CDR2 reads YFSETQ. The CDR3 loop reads CASSLGSAPGEQYF. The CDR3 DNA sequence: TGCGCCAGCAGCTTGGGGTCCGCCCCCGGGGAGCAGTACTTC.

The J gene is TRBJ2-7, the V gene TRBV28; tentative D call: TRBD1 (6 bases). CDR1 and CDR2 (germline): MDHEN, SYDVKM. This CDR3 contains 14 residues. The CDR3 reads CATIRDMTAYEQYF. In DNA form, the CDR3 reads TGTGCTACCATCCGGGACATGACGGCCTACGAGCAGTACTTC. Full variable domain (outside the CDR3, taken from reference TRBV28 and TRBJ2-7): DVKVTQSSRYLVKRTGEKVFLECVQDMDHENMFWYRQDPGLGLRLIYFSYDVKMKEKGDIPEGYSVSREKKERFSLILESASTNQTSMYLCATIRDMTAYEQYFGPGTRLTVT.

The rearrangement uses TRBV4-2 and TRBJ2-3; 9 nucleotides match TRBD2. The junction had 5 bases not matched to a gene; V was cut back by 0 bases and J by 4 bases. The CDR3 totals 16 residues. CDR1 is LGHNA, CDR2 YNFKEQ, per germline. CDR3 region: CASSQDRRGGADTQYF. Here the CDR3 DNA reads TGTGCCAGCAGCCAAGATAGGCGGGGGGGGGCAGATACGCAGTATTTT.

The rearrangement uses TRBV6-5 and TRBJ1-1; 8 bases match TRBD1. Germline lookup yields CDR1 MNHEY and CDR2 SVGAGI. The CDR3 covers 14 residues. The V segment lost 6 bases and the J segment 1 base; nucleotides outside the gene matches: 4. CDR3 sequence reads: CASRAGQENTEAFF. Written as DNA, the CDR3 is TGTGCCAGCAGGGCGGGACAGGAGAACACTGAAGCTTTCTTT.

The CDR3 loop is CASSHRDRVWETQYF. CDR3 DNA sequence: TGTGCCAGCAGCCACCGGGACAGGGTGTGGGAGACCCAGTACTTC. This chain uses TRBV7-6 with TRBJ2-5; 9 bases are shared with TRBD1. Trimming cost V 5 bases and J 5 bases; bases outside gene matches: 9. Germline V CDR1 and CDR2: SGHVS, FNYEAQ. There are 15 residues in the CDR3.

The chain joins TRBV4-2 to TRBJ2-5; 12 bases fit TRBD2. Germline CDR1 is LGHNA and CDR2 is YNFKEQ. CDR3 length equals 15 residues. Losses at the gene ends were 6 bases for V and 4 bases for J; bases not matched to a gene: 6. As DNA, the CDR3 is TGTGCCAGCAGTCCTAGCGGGGGGGCCGGAGAGACCCAGTACTTC. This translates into CASSPSGGAGETQYF.

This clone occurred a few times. This CDR3 reads CAISELGRGSSNQPQHF. The CDR3 nucleotides are TGTGCCATCAGTGAGTTAGGCAGGGGGTCGAGCAATCAGCCCCAGCATTTT. The gene calls are TRBV10-3 and TRBJ1-5; 7 nucleotides align to TRBD1. V was pared by 1 base and J by 1 base, with 7 bases of the junction left unmatched. This CDR3 region has 17 residues. Looked up from germline, CDR1 is ENHRY and CDR2 is SYGVKD.

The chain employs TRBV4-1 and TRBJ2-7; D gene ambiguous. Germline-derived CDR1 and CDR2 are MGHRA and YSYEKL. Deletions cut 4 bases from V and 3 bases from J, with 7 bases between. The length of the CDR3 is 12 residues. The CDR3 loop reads CASSPDLYEQYF. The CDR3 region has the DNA TGCGCCAGCAGCCCGGATCTCTACGAGCAGTACTTC.

CDR3 loop: CASTKSGGYQETQYF. CDR3 DNA sequence: TGCGCCAGCACCAAGTCAGGGGGGTACCAAGAGACCCAGTACTTC. The chain uses TRBV5-1 and TRBJ2-5, with a tentative D call TRBD1 (7 bases). Trimming shortened V by 6 bases and J by 0 bases, and 15 bases separated the two germline ends. CDR1 and CDR2 (germline): SGHRS, YFSETQ. The CDR3 consists of 15 residues.

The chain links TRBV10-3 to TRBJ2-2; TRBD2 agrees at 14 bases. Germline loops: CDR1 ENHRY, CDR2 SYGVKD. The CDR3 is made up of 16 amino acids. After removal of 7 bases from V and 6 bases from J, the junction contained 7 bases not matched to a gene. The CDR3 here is CAIKTSGGALPGELFF. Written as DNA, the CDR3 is TGTGCCATCAAGACTAGCGGGGGGGCCCTACCCGGGGAGCTGTTTTTT.

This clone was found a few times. CDR3 region: CASSTGYEQYF. The DNA of the CDR3 is TGTGCCAGTAGTACGGGCTACGAGCAGTACTTC. The chain joins TRBV19 to TRBJ2-7; D ambiguous. This CDR3 has 11 residues. Germline V gives CDR1 LNHDA, CDR2 SQIVND (reference sequence). Trimming took 4 bases from V and 3 from J, leaving 4 bases between them.

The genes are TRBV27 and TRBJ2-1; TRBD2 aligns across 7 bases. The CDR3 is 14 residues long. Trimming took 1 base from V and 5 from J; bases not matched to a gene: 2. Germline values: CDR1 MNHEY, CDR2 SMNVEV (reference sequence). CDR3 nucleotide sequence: TGTGCCAGCAGTTTATGGCGGGGGAACAATGAGCAGTTCTTC. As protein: CASSLWRGNNEQFF.